The rows below give T cell receptor beta chains drawn from one sample of a study of T cells in Graves' hyperthyroidism and ophthalmopathy. Using its own MiXCR run on the multiplex PCR reads, TCRdb lists one record per CDR3 protein. This table holds some 510,000 distinct CDR3 sequences, around 45% found once. Sequencing used peripheral blood or thyroid tissue (not recorded which). The receptors originated from a young woman with Graves' hyperthyroidism. Each CDR3 is given with its conserved first and last residue. The D gene is left open where the match is weak. Expanded clones are given a class, and other clones once, few, many or no size at all.

13 | TRBJ1-1 | TRBV20-1 | TRBD1 | many | CSAGDRQNTEAFF | TGCAGTGCTGGGGACAGGCAGAACACTGAAGCTTTCTTT
11 | TRBJ1-1 | TRBV7-8 | NA | many | CASSLAGTAFF | TGTGCCAGCAGCTTAGCTGGTACGGCTTTCTTT
15 | TRBJ1-1 | TRBV6-1 | TRBD1 | NA | CASTVDRGLSTEAFF | TGTGCCAGCACCGTGGACAGGGGGCTGAGCACTGAAGCTTTCTTT
16 | TRBJ2-7 | TRBV24-1 | TRBD2 | once | CATSDPSGRAANEQYF | TGTGCCACCAGTGACCCGAGCGGGAGGGCGGCCAATGAGCAGTACTTC
14 | TRBJ1-2 | TRBV25-1 | NA | NA | CASSEGGASVGYTF | TGTGCCAGCAGTGAAGGGGGCGCATCCGTTGGCTACACCTTC
11 | TRBJ1-2 | TRBV29-1 | NA | many | CSVAAGEGYTF | TGCAGCGTTGCGGCAGGGGAAGGCTACACCTTC
11 | TRBJ1-2 | TRBV14 | NA | many | CAWGSDYGYTF | TGTGCCTGGGGATCCGACTATGGCTACACCTTC
15 | TRBJ1-2 | TRBV25-1 | TRBD1 | few | CASSSGTGPLLGYTF | TGTGCCAGCAGCTCCGGGACAGGGCCGCTTCTGGGCTACACCTTC
13 | TRBJ2-7 | TRBV7-3 | TRBD2 | NA | CASSASGTDEQYF | TGTGCCAGCAGCGCTAGCGGGACCGATGAGCAGTACTTC
14 | TRBJ2-2 | TRBV2 | NA | NA | CASSGPRDTGELFF | TGTGCCAGCAGTGGCCCGCGGGACACCGGGGAGCTGTTTTTT
15 | TRBJ2-5 | TRBV7-2 | NA | NA | CASSRAWGRGETQYF | TGTGCCAGCAGCCGTGCCTGGGGGCGGGGAGAGACCCAGTACTTC
12 | TRBJ2-7 | TRBV6-5 | NA | few | CASTDRSYEQYF | TGTGCCAGCACTGACCGATCCTACGAGCAGTACTTC
16 | TRBJ2-5 | TRBV7-2 | TRBD1 | NA | CASSGRDRGLRETQYF | TGTGCCAGCAGCGGCCGGGACAGGGGGCTTCGGGAGACCCAGTACTTC
14 | TRBJ1-5 | TRBV2 | NA | NA | CASSAVGGGQPQHF | TGTGCCAGCAGTGCCGTGGGGGGCGGGCAGCCCCAGCATTTT
14 | TRBJ2-7 | TRBV29-1 | TRBD2 | many | CSGSSGASSYEQYF | TGCAGCGGATCTAGCGGGGCTAGCTCCTACGAGCAGTACTTC
17 | TRBJ2-2 | TRBV5-1 | TRBD2 | NA | CASSHLAGVRNTGELFF | TGCGCCAGCAGCCATCTAGCGGGAGTAAGAAACACCGGGGAGCTGTTTTTT
15 | TRBJ1-6 | TRBV6-1 | TRBD1 | NA | CASSPGTAFNSPLHF | TGTGCCAGCTCACCTGGGACAGCATTTAATTCACCCCTCCACTTT
17 | TRBJ2-7 | TRBV19 | NA | NA | CASSIEAPLGFAHEQYF | TGTGCCAGTAGTATAGAGGCCCCACTAGGTTTCGCCCACGAGCAGTACTTC
13 | TRBJ1-2 | TRBV5-1 | NA | many | CASSLPGNYGYTF | TGCGCCAGCAGCTTGCCGGGGAACTATGGCTACACCTTC
16 | TRBJ2-5 | TRBV10-3 | NA | NA | CASSEVGLPPQETQYF | TGTGCCAGCAGTGAAGTAGGGCTACCTCCCCAAGAGACCCAGTACTTC
13 | TRBJ2-7 | TRBV29-1 | TRBD2 | once | CSVQAGGQFEQYF | TGCAGCGTTCAAGCGGGAGGACAATTCGAGCAGTACTTC
15 | TRBJ1-2 | TRBV6-5 | NA | NA | CASTYNGEPNYGYTF | TGTGCCAGCACCTACAACGGGGAGCCGAACTATGGCTACACCTTC
15 | TRBJ2-5 | TRBV20-1 | TRBD1 | NA | CSARGTGNKQETQYF | TGCAGTGCTAGAGGGACAGGGAATAAACAAGAGACCCAGTACTTC
13 | TRBJ2-7 | TRBV7-2 | TRBD2 | NA | CASSLSGMREQYF | TGTGCCAGCAGCTTAAGCGGGATGAGGGAGCAGTACTTC
12 | TRBJ1-2 | TRBV7-8 | TRBD1 | NA | CASSRGGGGYTF | TGTGCCAGCAGCCGGGGAGGGGGCGGCTACACCTTC
16 | TRBJ1-5 | TRBV19 | NA | NA | CASSSSRGYSNQPQHF | TGTGCCAGTAGTAGTTCGCGGGGCTATAGCAATCAGCCCCAGCATTTT
16 | TRBJ1-2 | TRBV20-1 | TRBD1 | NA | CSARDWDSRRGYGYTF | TGCAGTGCTAGAGATTGGGACAGCCGTCGGGGCTATGGCTACACCTTC
12 | TRBJ2-3 | TRBV2 | NA | NA | CASSPQADTQYF | TGTGCCAGCAGCCCACAGGCTGATACGCAGTATTTT
15 | TRBJ2-5 | TRBV11-2 | TRBD1 | NA | CASSLGPGTGETQYF | TGTGCCAGCAGCTTGGGGCCAGGGACAGGGGAGACCCAGTACTTC
15 | TRBJ1-2 | TRBV29-1 | TRBD1 | NA | CSVEDRDRDLWGYTF | TGCAGCGTTGAAGATCGGGACAGGGATCTATGGGGCTACACCTTC
12 | TRBJ1-6 | TRBV7-2 | NA | NA | CASSETSGPLHF | TGTGCCAGCAGCGAGACTAGCGGACCCCTCCACTTT
14 | TRBJ1-5 | TRBV7-9 | TRBD1 | many | CASSPTGHNQPQHF | TGTGCCAGCAGCCCGACAGGGCACAATCAGCCCCAGCATTTT
12 | TRBJ2-7 | TRBV10-3 | NA | NA | CAISSDSYEQYF | TGTGCCATCAGTTCGGACTCCTACGAGCAGTACTTC
11 | TRBJ1-5 | TRBV2 | NA | many | CASSEDQPQHF | TGTGCCAGCAGTGAGGATCAGCCCCAGCATTTT
15 | TRBJ2-7 | TRBV10-3 | TRBD1 | NA | CASSHGQGSSYEQYF | TGTGCCAGCTCACATGGACAGGGAAGCTCCTACGAGCAGTACTTC
13 | TRBJ1-4 | TRBV5-1 | NA | many | CASSLVGNEKLFF | TGCGCCAGCAGCTTGGTGGGAAATGAAAAACTGTTTTTT
15 | TRBJ2-7 | TRBV6-5 | NA | NA | CASSYLGLPTYEQYF | TGTGCCAGCAGTTACTTGGGACTGCCTACCTACGAGCAGTACTTC
16 | TRBJ2-5 | TRBV7-6 | TRBD2 | NA | CASSRSSGRSQETQYF | TGCGCCAGCAGCCGCTCGAGCGGGAGGAGCCAAGAGACCCAGTACTTC
18 | TRBJ2-7 | TRBV6-5 | TRBD2 | once | CASSYTSPRPGRGWEQYF | TGTGCCAGCAGTTACACATCCCCTCGGCCCGGGCGGGGGTGGGAGCAGTACTTC
15 | TRBJ1-5 | TRBV7-3 | NA | NA | CASSQEQGPNQPQHF | TGTGCCAGCAGCCAAGAACAGGGCCCCAATCAGCCCCAGCATTTT
14 | TRBJ2-5 | TRBV29-1 | TRBD1 | many | CSVKDRGSRETQYF | TGCAGCGTGAAGGACAGGGGGTCGAGGGAGACCCAGTACTTC
15 | TRBJ2-7 | TRBV7-2 | NA | NA | CASSFSGYSSYEQYF | TGTGCCAGCAGCTTTAGCGGATACAGCTCCTACGAGCAGTACTTC
14 | TRBJ1-1 | TRBV19 | TRBD1 | NA | CASSTGRGQTEAFF | TGTGCCAGTAGTACCGGCAGGGGGCAAACTGAAGCTTTCTTT
14 | TRBJ2-7 | TRBV7-2 | NA | many | CASSFTSDTYEQYF | TGTGCCAGCAGCTTCACTAGTGATACTTACGAGCAGTACTTC